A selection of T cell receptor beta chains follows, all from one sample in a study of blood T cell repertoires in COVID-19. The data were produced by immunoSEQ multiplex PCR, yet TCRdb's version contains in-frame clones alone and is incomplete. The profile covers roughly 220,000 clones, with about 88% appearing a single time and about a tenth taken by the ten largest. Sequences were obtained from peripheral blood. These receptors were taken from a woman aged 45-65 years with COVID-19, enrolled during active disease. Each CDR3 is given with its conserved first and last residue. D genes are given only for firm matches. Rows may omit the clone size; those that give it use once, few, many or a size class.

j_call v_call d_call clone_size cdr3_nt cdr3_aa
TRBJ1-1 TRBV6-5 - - TGTGCCAGCTTAAGGGTACGACAGGAACGCACTGAAGCTTTCTTT CASLRVRQERTEAFF
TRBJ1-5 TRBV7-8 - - TGTGCCAGCAGCTTAGATACGTCGGGTAGGAAGAATCAGCCCCAGCATTTT CASSLDTSGRKNQPQHF
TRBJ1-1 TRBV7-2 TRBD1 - TGTGCCAGCAGCTTCTCAGGGGGGCACACTGAAGCTTTCTTT CASSFSGGHTEAFF
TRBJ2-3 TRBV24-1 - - TGTGCCACCAGTATAGGCACAGATACGCAGTATTTT CATSIGTDTQYF
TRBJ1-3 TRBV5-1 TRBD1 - TGCGCCAGCAGCCCACAGGGGGGCTCTGGAAACACCATATATTTT CASSPQGGSGNTIYF
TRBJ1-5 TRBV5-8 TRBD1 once TGTGCCAGCAGCTGGGGGGCAATGACAGGGAATCAGCCCCAGCATTTT CASSWGAMTGNQPQHF
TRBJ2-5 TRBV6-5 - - TGTGCCAGCAGGCTCTCCGCCTCGCGGGAGACCCAGTACTTC CASRLSASRETQYF
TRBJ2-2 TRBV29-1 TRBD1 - TGCAGCGCCACAGGGGGCGGAGGGGAGCTGTTTTTT CSATGGGGELFF
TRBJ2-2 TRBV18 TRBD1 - TGTGCCAGCTCACCACCTACGGGACAGGGTACTAACGGGGAGCTGTTTTTT CASSPPTGQGTNGELFF
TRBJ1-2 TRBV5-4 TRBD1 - TGTGCCAGCAGCTTGGTGACAGGGGGGGACTATGGCTACACCTTC CASSLVTGGDYGYTF
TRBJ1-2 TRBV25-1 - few TGTGCCAGCAGTGAATATTATAATGAGGGCTCGGGCTACACCTTC CASSEYYNEGSGYTF
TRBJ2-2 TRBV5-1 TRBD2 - TGCGCCAGCAGCTTAATATCGAGGACTAGCGGGGGGGCCAGCACCGGGGAGCTGTTTTTT CASSLISRTSGGASTGELFF
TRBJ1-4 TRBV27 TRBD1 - TGTGCCAGCAGTCCGACAGGGGGCGTAGGTGAAAAACTGTTTTTT CASSPTGGVGEKLFF
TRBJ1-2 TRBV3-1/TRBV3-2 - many TGTGCCAGCAGCCCGGACTTTTCCTATGGCTACACCTTC CASSPDFSYGYTF
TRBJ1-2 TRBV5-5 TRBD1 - TGTGCCAGCAGCTTGCACCGGGACAGCGATATTAGAAACTATGGCTACACCTTC CASSLHRDSDIRNYGYTF
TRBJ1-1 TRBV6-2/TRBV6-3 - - TGTGCCAGCAGTCCGGAGGGCACTGAAGCTTTCTTT CASSPEGTEAFF
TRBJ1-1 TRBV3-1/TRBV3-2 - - TGTGCCAGCAGCCTTGGGACTCTGAACACTGAAGCTTTCTTT CASSLGTLNTEAFF
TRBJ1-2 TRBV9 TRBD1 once TGTGCCAGCAGCGTAGAGGGACAGGGTTGGTATGGCTACACCTTC CASSVEGQGWYGYTF
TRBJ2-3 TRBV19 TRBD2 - TGTGCCAGTAGTACCCGGACTAGCGGGGGAATAGGCGCAGCAGATACGCAGTATTTT CASSTRTSGGIGAADTQYF
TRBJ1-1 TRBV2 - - TGTGCCAGCAGTGACCAGGTCACTGAAGCTTTCTTT CASSDQVTEAFF
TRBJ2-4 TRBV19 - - TGTGCCAGTAGAGTCGGGCCAGCGGGAAACATTCAGTACTTC CASRVGPAGNIQYF
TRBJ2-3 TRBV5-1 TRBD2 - TGCGCCAGCAGCTGGGGGACTACTAGCGGCACAGATACGCAGTATTTT CASSWGTTSGTDTQYF
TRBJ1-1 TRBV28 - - TGTGCCAGCAGTTTGACAGGCGGGTGGACTGAAGCTTTCTTT CASSLTGGWTEAFF
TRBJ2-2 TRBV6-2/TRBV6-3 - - TGTGCCAGCAGTTCCCAATCCGGGTCAATAGACACCGGGGAGCTGTTTTTT CASSSQSGSIDTGELFF
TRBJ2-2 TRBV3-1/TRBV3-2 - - TGTGCCAGCAGCCATCGTGGCCTTCCCACCGGGGAGCTGTTTTTT CASSHRGLPTGELFF
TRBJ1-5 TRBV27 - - TGTGCCAGCAGTCGACAAGGCGTCAATCAGCCCCAGCATTTT CASSRQGVNQPQHF
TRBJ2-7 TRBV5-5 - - TGTGCCAGCAGTCCGGAAGGGAGTGAGCAGTACTTC CASSPEGSEQYF
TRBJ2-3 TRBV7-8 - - TGTGCCAGCAGCAACACCCGCCCAGATACGCAGTATTTT CASSNTRPDTQYF
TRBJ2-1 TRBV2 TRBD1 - TGTGCCAGCCGTACCGGGACAGGGGGCTTCAATGAGCAGTTCTTC CASRTGTGGFNEQFF
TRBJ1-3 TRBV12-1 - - TGTGCCAGCAGCCCCCCGGGACAGGGTACCCTACTCTCTGGAAACACCATATATTTT CASSPPGQGTLLSGNTIYF
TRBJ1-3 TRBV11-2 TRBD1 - TGTGCCAGCAGCTTAAACAGGGGGCGAGGCACCATATATTTT CASSLNRGRGTIYF
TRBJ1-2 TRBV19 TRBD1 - TGTGCCAGTGGGACAGGGGGCTTTCATGGCTACACCTTC CASGTGGFHGYTF
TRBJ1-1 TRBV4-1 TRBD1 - TGCGCCAGCAGCCAAGAACAGGGGGACACTGAAGCTTTCTTT CASSQEQGDTEAFF
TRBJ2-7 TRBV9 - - TGTGCCAGCAGCTCCCGGGGGAACGAGCAGTACTTC CASSSRGNEQYF
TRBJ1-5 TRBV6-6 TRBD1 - TGTGCCAGCAGTTACTCCCAGGGGGGTAACCAGCCCCAGCATTTT CASSYSQGGNQPQHF
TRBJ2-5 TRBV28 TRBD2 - TGTGCCAGCAGCCAGACTAGCGGGGGGACCCAGTACTTC CASSQTSGGTQYF
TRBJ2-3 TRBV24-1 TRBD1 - TGTGCCACCAGTGTCAACAGGGGGAGCACAGATACGCAGTATTTT CATSVNRGSTDTQYF
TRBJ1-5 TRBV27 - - TGTGCCAGCAGTAGGGGGTCGAGCAATCAGCCCCAGCATTTT CASSRGSSNQPQHF
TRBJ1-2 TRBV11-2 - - TGTGCCAGCAGCGCGGGAGGGGGCTATGGCTACACCTTC CASSAGGGYGYTF
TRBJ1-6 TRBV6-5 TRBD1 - TGTGCCAGCAGCGCCCCGACAGGGGATAATTCACCCCTCCACTTT CASSAPTGDNSPLHF
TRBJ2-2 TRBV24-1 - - TGTGCCACCAGGCGGGAAGGGACCGGGGAGCTGTTTTTT CATRREGTGELFF
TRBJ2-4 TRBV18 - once TGTGCCAGCTCACCACGGGAAGGGGGCAAAAACATTCAGTACTTC CASSPREGGKNIQYF
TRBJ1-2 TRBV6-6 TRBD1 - TGTGCCAGCAGCCGGCAGGGGGATGGCTACACCTTC CASSRQGDGYTF
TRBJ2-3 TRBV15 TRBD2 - TGTGCCACCAGCAGAGTAGCGGGGGGCTCAGATACGCAGTATTTT CATSRVAGGSDTQYF
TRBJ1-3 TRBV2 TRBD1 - TGTGCCAGCACTAGGGGCAGGGGGCAGGGAAACACCATATATTTT CASTRGRGQGNTIYF
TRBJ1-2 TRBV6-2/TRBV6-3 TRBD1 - TGTGCCAGCAGTGACGGGACAGGCGTTAACTATGGCTACACCTTC CASSDGTGVNYGYTF
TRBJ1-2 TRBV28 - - TGTGCCAGCAGTTTGTTGAGATATAATGGCTACACCTTC CASSLLRYNGYTF
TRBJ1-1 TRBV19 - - TGTGCCAGTAGTATAGGAGGAGTTAACACTGAAGCTTTCTTT CASSIGGVNTEAFF
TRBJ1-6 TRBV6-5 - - TGTGCCAGCAGGGAGGGGCACTATAATTCACCCCTCCACTTT CASREGHYNSPLHF
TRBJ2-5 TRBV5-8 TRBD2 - TGTGCCAGCAGCCCGCTGGGGGGGTCTCAAGAGACCCAGTACTTC CASSPLGGSQETQYF
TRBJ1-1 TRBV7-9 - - TGTGCCAGCAGCTTCTCAGGGGCAGGCTCGAACACTGAAGCTTTCTTT CASSFSGAGSNTEAFF
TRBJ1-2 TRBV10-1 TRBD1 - TGCGCCAGCAGTGGGGACAGGGAGGATGGCTACACCTTC CASSGDREDGYTF